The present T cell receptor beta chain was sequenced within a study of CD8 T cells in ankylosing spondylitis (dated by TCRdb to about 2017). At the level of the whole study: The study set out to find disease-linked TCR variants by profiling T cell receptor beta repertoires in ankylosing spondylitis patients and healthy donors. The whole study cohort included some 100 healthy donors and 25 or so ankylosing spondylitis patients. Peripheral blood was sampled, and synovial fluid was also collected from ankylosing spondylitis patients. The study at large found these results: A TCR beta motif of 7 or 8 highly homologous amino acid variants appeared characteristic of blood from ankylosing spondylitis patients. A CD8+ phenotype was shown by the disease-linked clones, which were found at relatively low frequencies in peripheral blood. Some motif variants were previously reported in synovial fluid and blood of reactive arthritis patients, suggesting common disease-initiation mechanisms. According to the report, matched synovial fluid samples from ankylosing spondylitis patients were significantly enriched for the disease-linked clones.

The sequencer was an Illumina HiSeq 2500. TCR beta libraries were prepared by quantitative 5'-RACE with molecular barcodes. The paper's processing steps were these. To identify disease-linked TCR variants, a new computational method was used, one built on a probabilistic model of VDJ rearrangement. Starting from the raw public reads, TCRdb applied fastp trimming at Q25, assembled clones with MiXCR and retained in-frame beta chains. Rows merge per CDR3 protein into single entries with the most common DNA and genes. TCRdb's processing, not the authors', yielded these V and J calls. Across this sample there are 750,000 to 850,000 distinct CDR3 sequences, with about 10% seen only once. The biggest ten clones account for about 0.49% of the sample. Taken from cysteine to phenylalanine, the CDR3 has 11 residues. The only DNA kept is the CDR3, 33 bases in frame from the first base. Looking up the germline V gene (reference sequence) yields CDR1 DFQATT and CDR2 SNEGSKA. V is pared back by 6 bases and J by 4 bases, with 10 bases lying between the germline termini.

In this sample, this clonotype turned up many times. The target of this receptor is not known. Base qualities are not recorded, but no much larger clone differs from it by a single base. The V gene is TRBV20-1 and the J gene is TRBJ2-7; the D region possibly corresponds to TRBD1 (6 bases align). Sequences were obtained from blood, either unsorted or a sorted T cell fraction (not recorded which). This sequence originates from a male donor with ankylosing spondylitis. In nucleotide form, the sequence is TGCAGTGCGCCGGACAGATACGAGCAGTACTTC. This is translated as CSAPDRYEQYF.